This T cell receptor beta chain is from a study of response to subunit inactivated influenza vaccine (dated by TCRdb to 2016 to 2019). Notes on the research overall: The study used deep quantitative T cell receptor repertoire profiling to track responses to a trivalent subunit inactivated influenza vaccine. Study-wide findings and limitations: According to the authors, only a limited number of new T cells may be recruited by each seasonal influenza vaccination.

The library was generated by RT-PCR. The run used an Illumina HiSeq 2500. TCRdb handled the public reads itself, with Q25 trimming in fastp and clone calling in MiXCR, and kept productive beta chains. Identical CDR3 protein sequences are pooled into one entry, listed with their most common genes and DNA. This sample has around 530,000 distinct CDR3 sequences in its table, and approximately 12% of those were observed once. The biggest ten clones account for 10% of the sample. Clipping removes 8 bases from V and 6 bases from J, with 22 as the unmatched junction base count. As encoded in the germline V gene (reference sequence), CDR1 is DFQATT while CDR2 is SNEGSKA. There are 17 amino acids in the CDR3, from cysteine to phenylalanine inclusive. Solely the CDR3 DNA is kept, with 51 bases framed from the first base. To note about this clonotype: Its antigen remains undetermined. The sample holds no much larger clone one base away, and base qualities are not on file.

The sequence derives from a man over 45 who received an inactivated influenza vaccine. Donor details come from another sample of the same person, matched by shared clones. The sequencing used PBMCs from blood, collected on the day of vaccination. The rearranged chain carries TRBV20-1 and TRBJ2-4; TRBD1 matches 7 bases in the middle. At the DNA level, the sequence is TGCAGTTCTAAGGGACAGACCGTAGCCGGCTATCGAAACATTCAGTACTTC. Translated, it reads CSSKGQTVAGYRNIQYF.